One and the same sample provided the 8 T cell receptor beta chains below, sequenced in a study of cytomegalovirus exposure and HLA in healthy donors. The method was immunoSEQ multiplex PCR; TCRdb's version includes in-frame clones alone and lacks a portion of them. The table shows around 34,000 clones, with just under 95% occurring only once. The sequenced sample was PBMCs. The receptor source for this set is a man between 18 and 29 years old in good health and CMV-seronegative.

CDR3 in amino acids: CASSPGSTGVRETQYF. The CDR3 DNA reads TGTGCCAGCAGCCCCGGGTCCACAGGGGTTCGAGAGACCCAGTACTTC. V gene TRBV7-9 combines with J gene TRBJ2-5, with 7 bases that match TRBD1. The CDR3 extends over 16 amino acids. Germline CDR1 is SEHNR and CDR2 is FQNEAQ (reference sequence). The J segment lost 4 bases and the V segment lost 5 bases, leaving 13 bases of the junction unmatched.

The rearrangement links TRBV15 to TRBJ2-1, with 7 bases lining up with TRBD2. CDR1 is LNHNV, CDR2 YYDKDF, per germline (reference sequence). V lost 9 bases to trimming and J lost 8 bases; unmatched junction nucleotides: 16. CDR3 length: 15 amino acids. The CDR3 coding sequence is TGTGCCACGATACCTGAGCGGGGAGGATCGGATGAGCAGTTCTTC. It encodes CATIPERGGSDEQFF.

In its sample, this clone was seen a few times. The CDR3 region has the DNA TGTGCCAGACCGGGACAGGGTCCCGCTGAAGCTTTCTTT. It encodes CARPGQGPAEAFF. V is TRBV19 and J is TRBJ1-1; 9 positions match TRBD1. The V and J ends lost 9 bases and 6 bases, in that order; junction bases with no gene match: 8. Germline V gives CDR1 LNHDA, CDR2 SQIVND (reference sequence). The CDR3 is 13 residues long.

The CDR3 region is CASSEALLQSKNIQYF. The CDR3 coding sequence is TGTGCCAGCAGTGAAGCGCTTTTACAAAGCAAAAACATTCAGTACTTC. The J gene is TRBJ2-4, the V gene TRBV2; no clear D. V was trimmed by 0 bases and J by 3 bases, leaving 12 bases between them. The germline V gene has CDR1 SNHLY and CDR2 FYNNEI. The CDR3 runs 16 residues.

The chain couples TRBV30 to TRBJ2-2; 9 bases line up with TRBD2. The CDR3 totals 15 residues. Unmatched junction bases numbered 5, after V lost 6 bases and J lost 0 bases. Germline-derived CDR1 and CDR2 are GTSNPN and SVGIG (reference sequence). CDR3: CACLSGGPNTGELFF. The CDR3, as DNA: TGTGCCTGTCTGAGCGGGGGGCCGAACACCGGGGAGCTGTTTTTT.

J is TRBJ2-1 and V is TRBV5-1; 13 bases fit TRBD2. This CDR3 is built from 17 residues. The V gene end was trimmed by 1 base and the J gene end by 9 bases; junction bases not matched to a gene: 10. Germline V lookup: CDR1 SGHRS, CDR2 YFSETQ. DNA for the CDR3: TGCGCCAGCAGCTTGACACCGACTAGCGGGAGGATGGGTGAGCAGTTCTTC. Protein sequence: CASSLTPTSGRMGEQFF.

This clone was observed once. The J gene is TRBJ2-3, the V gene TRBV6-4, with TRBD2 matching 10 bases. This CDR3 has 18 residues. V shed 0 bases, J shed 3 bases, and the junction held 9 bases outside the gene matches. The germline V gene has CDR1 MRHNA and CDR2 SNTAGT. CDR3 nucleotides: TGTGCCAGCAGTGACTCGACCAGCGGGGGGGCCGGGACAGATACGCAGTATTTT. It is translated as CASSDSTSGGAGTDTQYF.

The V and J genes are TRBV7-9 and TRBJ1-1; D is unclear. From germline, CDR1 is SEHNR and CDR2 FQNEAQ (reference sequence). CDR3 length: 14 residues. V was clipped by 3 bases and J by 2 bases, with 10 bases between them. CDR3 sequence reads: CASSFGRLNTEAFF. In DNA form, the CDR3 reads TGTGCCAGCAGCTTTGGAAGACTAAACACTGAAGCTTTCTTT.